The 22 T cell receptor beta chains in this list originate from one sample, sequenced in a study of blood T cell repertoires in COVID-19. Assay: immunoSEQ multiplex PCR; the TCRdb copy retains only in-frame clones and omits some. The data show roughly 70,000 clones, with 88% seen just once and 5% to 7% held by the top ten. Sequencing was done on a sample of peripheral blood. The receptors derive from an older woman with acute or convalescent COVID-19.

The V and J genes are TRBV7-9 and TRBJ2-3; D is unresolved. The length of the CDR3 is 14 residues. Deletions cut 1 base from V and 6 bases from J, with 11 bases between. Germline values: CDR1 SEHNR, CDR2 FQNEAQ (reference sequence). The CDR3 reads CASSLGGGSDTQYF. In DNA form, the CDR3 reads TGTGCCAGCAGCTTAGGAGGCGGCAGTGATACGCAGTATTTT.

This chain joins TRBV7-2 and TRBJ1-6, with a tentative D call TRBD1 (5 bases). Between the trimmed V and J ends, which lost 5 bases and 4 bases, there was a span of 21 bases. In germline, CDR1 is SGHTA, CDR2 FQGNSA. The CDR3 covers 18 residues. CDR3 sequence reads: CASSHPTDIVSYNSPLHF. CDR3 DNA sequence: TGTGCCAGCAGCCACCCTACGGACATTGTCTCTTATAATTCACCCCTCCACTTT. Looking up the rest from reference TRBV7-2 and TRBJ1-6 gives the full variable domain: GAGVSQSPSNKVTEKGKDVELRCDPISGHTALYWYRQSLGQGLEFLIYFQGNSAPDKSGLPSDRFSAERTGGSVSTLTIQRTQQEDSAVYLCASSHPTDIVSYNSPLHFGNGTRLTVT.

V usage is TRBV7-2 and J usage is TRBJ1-6, with D perhaps TRBD1 (5 bases). V lost 5 bases to trimming and J lost 10 bases, with 12 bases between them. From germline, CDR1 is SGHTA and CDR2 FQGNSA. This CDR3 spans 13 amino acids. CDR3 protein: CASSPGVNSPLHF. CDR3 nucleotides: TGTGCCAGCAGCCCGGGGGTGAACTCACCCCTCCACTTT.

The chain links TRBV12-3 or TRBV12-4 to TRBJ2-2, with a weak D call TRBD1 (6 bases). This CDR3 has 13 amino acids. Trimming left V 11 bases short and J 1 base short, with 11 bases between. In DNA form, the CDR3 reads TGTGCCTCCACGGGACAGAACACCGGGGAGCTGTTTTTT. Its translation: CASTGQNTGELFF.

The CDR3 here is CASSTSGKKETQYF. The CDR3 bases are TGTGCCAGCAGCACCTCCGGGAAGAAAGAGACCCAGTACTTC. The chain is built from TRBV28 and TRBJ2-5; the D gene is possibly TRBD2 (5 bases). This CDR3 is 14 amino acids long. Germline V gene sequence: CDR1 MDHEN, CDR2 SYDVKM. The germline V and J ends were trimmed by 6 bases and 3 bases, with 14 bases remaining between them.

J is TRBJ1-2 and V is TRBV7-9; maybe TRBD1 (6 bases). Per the germline V gene, CDR1 is SEHNR and CDR2 is FQNEAQ (reference sequence). The length of the CDR3 is 13 residues. V was pared by 5 bases and J by 6 bases, with 13 bases between. The chain's CDR3 is CASSRTVQHGYTF. The CDR3 nucleotides read TGTGCCAGCAGCCGGACAGTTCAGCATGGCTACACCTTC.

This clone was observed a single time. The rearrangement joins TRBV27 to TRBJ2-7, with TRBD2 identical over 11 bases. The CDR3 loop spans 14 amino acids. V shed 3 bases, J shed 4 bases, and the junction held 2 bases outside the gene matches. Germline CDR1 MNHEY, CDR2 SMNVEV (reference sequence). In DNA, the CDR3 is TGTGCCAGCAGTTTTAGCGGGAGGGGATACGAGCAGTACTTC. Translated, it gives CASSFSGRGYEQYF.

The rearrangement uses TRBV28 and TRBJ1-6; D perhaps matches TRBD1 (5 bases). The CDR3 spans 16 residues. Per the germline V gene, CDR1 is MDHEN and CDR2 is SYDVKM. V lost 1 base and J 7 bases, leaving 14 bases between the germline ends. CDR3 protein: CASSLSSGPRNSPLHF. CDR3 DNA: TGTGCCAGCAGTTTATCGTCAGGGCCCAGGAATTCACCCCTCCACTTT.

The V and J genes are TRBV27 and TRBJ2-1, with 13 bases matching TRBD2. The V and J ends lost 4 bases and 4 bases, in that order; junction bases with no gene match: 1. The germline V gene has CDR1 MNHEY and CDR2 SMNVEV (reference sequence). CDR3 size: 15 residues. The CDR3 here is CASSSGLAGYNEQFF. The CDR3 nucleotides read TGTGCCAGCAGTTCGGGACTAGCGGGGTACAATGAGCAGTTCTTC.

V is TRBV5-6 and J is TRBJ2-5; unclear D gene. Trimming stripped 3 bases from V and 1 base from J, with 13 bases between. The V gene's germline CDR1 is SGHDT and CDR2 YYEEEE. The CDR3 consists of 15 residues. The CDR3: CASSSRDSIQETQYF. DNA for the CDR3: TGTGCCAGCAGCTCCCGAGACTCAATCCAAGAGACCCAGTACTTC.

The chain is built from TRBV27 and TRBJ1-2; 9 bases map to TRBD1. Germline V gene sequence: CDR1 MNHEY, CDR2 SMNVEV (reference sequence). The V gene end was trimmed by 0 bases and the J gene end by 8 bases; junction bases not matched to a gene: 4. The CDR3 contains 14 residues. The CDR3 loop reads CASSLSGTGRGYTF. The CDR3 region has the DNA TGTGCCAGCAGTTTATCGGGGACAGGGAGGGGCTACACCTTC.

The chain recombines TRBV11-2 with TRBJ2-2; TRBD2 matches at 7 bases. The germline gives CDR1 SGHAT, CDR2 FQNNGV. This CDR3 has 15 residues. V gave up 1 base and J gave up 6 bases; unmatched junction bases: 5. In nucleotides, the CDR3 is TGTGCCAGCAGCTTAGGGGGGAGGGCCCCCGGGGAGCTGTTTTTT. Encoded protein: CASSLGGRAPGELFF.

This chain links TRBV6-5 with TRBJ1-2; D not certain. V was pared by 2 bases and J by 5 bases, with 9 bases between. The CDR3 length is 13 residues. CDR1 is MNHEY, CDR2 SVGAGI, per germline. In nucleotides, the CDR3 is TGTGCCAGCAGTTACATGAGTGTTTATGGCTACACCTTC. This translates into CASSYMSVYGYTF.

The chain is built from TRBV18 and TRBJ1-6, with a possible D match to TRBD1 (5 bases). Trimming stripped 3 bases from V and 3 bases from J, with 9 bases between. This CDR3 has 15 amino acids. Germline V gene data show CDR1 as KGHSH and CDR2 as LQKENI. The CDR3 sequence is CASSPGLIYNSPLHF. CDR3 in DNA: TGTGCCAGCTCACCGGGACTGATCTATAATTCACCCCTCCACTTT.

This rearrangement joins TRBV20-1 to TRBJ1-1; a possible D gene is TRBD1 (6 bases). This CDR3 contains 11 residues. The V gene's germline CDR1 is DFQATT and CDR2 SNEGSKA (reference sequence). CDR3 loop: CTPRGNTEAFF. In DNA, the CDR3 is TGCACCCCCAGGGGGAACACTGAAGCTTTCTTT.

This chain connects TRBV19 to TRBJ1-2; no firm D call. The CDR3 is 14 residues long. V lost 1 base and J lost 4, with 10 bases in between. Germline V gene data show CDR1 as LNHDA and CDR2 as SQIVND (reference sequence). This CDR3 reads CASSIGEGRYGYTF. CDR3 sequence (DNA): TGTGCCAGTAGTATAGGGGAGGGTCGCTATGGCTACACCTTC.

The chain carries TRBV27 and TRBJ1-2; the D gene is possibly TRBD1 (6 bases). Germline assignment: CDR1 MNHEY and CDR2 SMNVEV (reference sequence). The CDR3 consists of 13 residues. Trimming shortened V by 3 bases and J by 8 bases, and 13 bases separated the two germline ends. This CDR3 reads CASSFQTGSGYTF. For the CDR3, the DNA is TGTGCCAGCAGTTTCCAGACAGGAAGCGGCTACACCTTC.

The genes are TRBV28 and TRBJ1-4; maybe TRBD1 (5 bases). The germline CDR1 and CDR2 sequences are MDHEN and SYDVKM. The CDR3 contains 13 residues. The CDR3 loop is CIVRGETNEKLFF. CDR3 DNA sequence: TGTATAGTTCGGGGGGAGACTAATGAAAAACTGTTTTTT.

The CDR3 here is CASSYSKGQGVSYEQYF. CDR3 DNA: TGTGCCAGCAGTTACTCGAAGGGACAGGGGGTCTCCTACGAGCAGTACTTC. This chain links TRBV6-2 or TRBV6-3 with TRBJ2-7; 11 bases line up with TRBD1. Germline V CDR1 and CDR2: MNHEY, SVGEGT. CDR3 size: 17 residues. V shed 0 bases, J shed 0 bases, and the junction held 4 bases outside the gene matches.

The chain carries TRBV19 and TRBJ1-5; 9 nucleotides align to TRBD1. V gave up 6 bases and J gave up 4 bases; unmatched junction bases: 4. The CDR3 runs 14 residues. Germline loops: CDR1 LNHDA, CDR2 SQIVND (reference sequence). The CDR3 loop is CASRGQGSNQPQHF. The CDR3 coding sequence is TGTGCCAGTAGGGGACAGGGAAGTAATCAGCCCCAGCATTTT.

The chain uses TRBV7-3 and TRBJ1-6; perhaps TRBD1 as D (5 bases). Germline CDR1 reads SGHTA; CDR2 reads FQGTGA. With 2 bases removed from V and 9 bases from J, the gap between germline ends came to 14 bases. This CDR3 is built from 15 residues. CDR3: CASSLLGRGSSPLHF. The CDR3 region has the DNA TGTGCCAGCAGCTTACTGGGACGGGGGAGTTCACCCCTCCACTTT.

This chain's CDR3 is CASSPGSPGDTIYF. The CDR3 coding sequence is TGTGCCAGCAGTCCGGGGTCCCCCGGGGACACCATATATTTT. J is TRBJ1-3 and V is TRBV6-6; D uncertain. Between the trimmed V and J ends, which lost 5 bases and 8 bases, there was a span of 16 bases. The CDR3 spans 14 residues. Germline assignment: CDR1 MNHNY and CDR2 SVGAGI (reference sequence).